The clone carrying this T cell receptor (beta chain) was seen at least ten times. Its antigen is not identified. Indicated time point: newly diagnosed GD, antithyroid drugs for less than 3 months. The authors made the TCR library using RNA they extracted from PBMCs. It was by American Thyroid Association guidelines that Graves' disease was diagnosed. The CDR3 consists of 14 residues. Looked up from germline, CDR1 is DFQATT and CDR2 is SNEGSKA (reference sequence). V was pared by 0 bases and J by 9 bases, with 5 bases of the junction left unmatched. The entry originates in a study of regulatory T cells in long-lasting Graves disease. Whole-study findings and limits: Newly diagnosed patients shared about a thousand public clonotypes; persistent patients shared under 3,000. Patients with persistent disease showed a bias toward TRBV28, TRBJ1-2 and TRBJ2-5.

Both iRepertoire HTBI primers and Arm-PCR of CDR3 regions were used to build the TCR beta libraries. From the multiplex PCR reads, TCRdb called clonotypes with MiXCR, one entry per CDR3 protein. The top ten clones hold about 7.8% of a sample with 400,000 to 500,000 distinct CDR3 sequences, 15% of them seen once. The same data also went into a second study, on T cells in Graves' hyperthyroidism and ophthalmopathy. According to that study: Appearing also in blood were most of the thyroid clonotypes expanded above 0.001.

Source: peripheral blood mononuclear cells (PBMCs), taken at new diagnosis, from a patient treated with antithyroid drugs. The V and J genes are TRBV20-1 and TRBJ1-6, with TRBD1 matching 7 bases. This TCR was sampled from a woman aged 40 to 55 with Graves disease. The CDR3 region is CSARDRGDSSPLHF. The CDR3 DNA sequence: TGCAGTGCTAGAGATCGGGGGGACAGTTCACCCCTCCACTTT.